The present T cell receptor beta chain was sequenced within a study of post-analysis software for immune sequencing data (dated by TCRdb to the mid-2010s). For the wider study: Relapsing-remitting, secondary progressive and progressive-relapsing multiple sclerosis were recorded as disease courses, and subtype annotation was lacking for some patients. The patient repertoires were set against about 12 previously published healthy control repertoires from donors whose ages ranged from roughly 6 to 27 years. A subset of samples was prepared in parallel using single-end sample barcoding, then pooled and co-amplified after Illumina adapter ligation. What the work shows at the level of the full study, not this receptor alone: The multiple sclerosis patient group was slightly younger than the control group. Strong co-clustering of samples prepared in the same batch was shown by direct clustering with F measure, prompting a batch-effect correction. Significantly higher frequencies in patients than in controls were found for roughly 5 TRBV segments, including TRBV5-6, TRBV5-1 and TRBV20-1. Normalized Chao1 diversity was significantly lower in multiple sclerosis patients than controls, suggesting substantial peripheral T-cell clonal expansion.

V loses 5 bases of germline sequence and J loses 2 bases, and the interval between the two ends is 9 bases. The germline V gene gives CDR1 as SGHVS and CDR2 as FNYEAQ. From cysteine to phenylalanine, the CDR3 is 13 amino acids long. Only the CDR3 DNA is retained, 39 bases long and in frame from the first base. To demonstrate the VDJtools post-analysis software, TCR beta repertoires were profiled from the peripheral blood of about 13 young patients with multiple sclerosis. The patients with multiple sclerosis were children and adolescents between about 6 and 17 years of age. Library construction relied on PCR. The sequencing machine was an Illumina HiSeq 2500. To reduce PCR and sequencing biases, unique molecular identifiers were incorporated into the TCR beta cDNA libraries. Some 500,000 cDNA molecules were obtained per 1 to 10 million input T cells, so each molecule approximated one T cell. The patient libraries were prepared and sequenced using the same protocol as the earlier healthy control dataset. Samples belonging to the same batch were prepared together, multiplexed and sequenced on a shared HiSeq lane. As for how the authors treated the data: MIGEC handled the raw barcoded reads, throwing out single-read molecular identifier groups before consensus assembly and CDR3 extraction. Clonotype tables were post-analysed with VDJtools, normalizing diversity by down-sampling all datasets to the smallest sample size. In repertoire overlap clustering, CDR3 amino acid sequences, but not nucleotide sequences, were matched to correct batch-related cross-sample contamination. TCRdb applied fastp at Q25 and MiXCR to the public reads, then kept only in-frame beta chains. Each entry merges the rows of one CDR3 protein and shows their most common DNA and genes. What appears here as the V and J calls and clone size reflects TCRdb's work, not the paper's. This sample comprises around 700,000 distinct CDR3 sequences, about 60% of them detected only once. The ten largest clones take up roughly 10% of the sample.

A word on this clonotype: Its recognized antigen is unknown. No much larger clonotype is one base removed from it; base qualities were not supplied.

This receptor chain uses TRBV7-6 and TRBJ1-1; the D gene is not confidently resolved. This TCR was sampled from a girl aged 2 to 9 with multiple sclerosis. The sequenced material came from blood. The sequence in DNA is TGTGCCAGCAGCGGACGTCCAAACACTGAAGCTTTCTTT. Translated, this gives CASSGRPNTEAFF.